Presented here are 22 T cell receptor beta chains from one specimen sequenced in a study of cytomegalovirus exposure and HLA in healthy donors. PCR was performed using 60 Vbeta and 13 Jbeta primers. Clones were sequenced by immunoSEQ multiplex PCR, and TCRdb holds only the in-frame ones, with some missing. In the table there are 100,000 to 120,000 clones, over 65% of which are singletons. The sequenced sample consisted of PBMCs. All receptors come from a man between 25 and 39 years old in good health and CMV-seropositive.

The chain links TRBV11-2 to TRBJ2-1; 13 bases are a match to TRBD2. Germline CDR1 reads SGHAT; CDR2 reads FQNNGV. CDR3 size: 15 residues. With 5 bases clipped from V and 7 bases from J, the junction kept 5 bases outside the gene matches. CDR3 in DNA: TGTGCCAGCAGCCCAGCGGGACTAGCGGGAAATGAGCAGTTCTTC. The encoded protein is CASSPAGLAGNEQFF.

The chain is built from TRBV11-2 and TRBJ2-7; 7 bases line up with TRBD2. The CDR3 contains 16 residues. CDR1 is SGHAT, CDR2 FQNNGV, per germline. The junction had 7 bases not matched to a gene; V was cut back by 1 base and J by 1 base. The CDR3, as DNA: TGTGCCAGCAGCTTAGCGGGGGGTTCGTGGTCCTACGAGCAGTACTTC. Protein sequence: CASSLAGGSWSYEQYF. The whole variable domain, remainder taken from reference TRBV11-2 and TRBJ2-7, is EAGVAQSPRYKIIEKRQSVAFWCNPISGHATLYWYQQILGQGPKLLIQFQNNGVVDDSQLPKDRFSAERLKGVDSTLKIQPAKLEDSAVYLCASSLAGGSWSYEQYFGPGTRLTVT.

V gene TRBV5-1 combines with J gene TRBJ2-5; 8 nucleotides line up with TRBD1. The CDR3 is 13 residues long. Germline V gene sequence: CDR1 SGHRS, CDR2 YFSETQ. V lost 4 bases, J lost 5 bases, and 4 bases stayed unmatched. This CDR3 is CASSGNRGETQYF. The CDR3 coding sequence is TGCGCCAGCAGCGGAAACAGGGGGGAGACCCAGTACTTC.

This chain connects TRBV25-1 to TRBJ1-1, with 9 positions matching TRBD1. Germline loops: CDR1 MGHDK, CDR2 SYGVNS. This CDR3 contains 14 residues. After removal of 6 bases from V and 3 bases from J, the junction contained 5 bases not matched to a gene. The CDR3 DNA is TGTGCCAGCAGCCTGACAGGGGGGTACACTGAAGCTTTCTTT. Its translation is CASSLTGGYTEAFF.

V and J are TRBV10-3 and TRBJ1-2, with no clear D. V gave up 11 bases and J gave up 4 bases, with 17 bases separating them. Per germline, CDR1 ENHRY and CDR2 SYGVKD. The CDR3 extends over 13 amino acids. The CDR3 nucleotides read TGTGCCTCACAAACCGCGGAGCTCTATGGCTACACCTTC. Protein sequence: CASQTAELYGYTF.

The chain couples TRBV9 to TRBJ2-3; TRBD2 agrees at 9 bases. This CDR3 region has 16 residues. Germline loops: CDR1 SGDLS, CDR2 YYNGEE. The V and J ends lost 0 bases and 7 bases, in that order; junction bases with no gene match: 9. Here the CDR3 DNA reads TGTGCCAGCAGCGTAGGAAGCGGGAGGTCCTCTCATACGCAGTATTTT. Translation gives CASSVGSGRSSHTQYF.

This chain joins TRBV19 and TRBJ2-5; TRBD2 matches 11 bases. Germline-derived CDR1 and CDR2 are LNHDA and SQIVND (reference sequence). The CDR3 consists of 17 residues. The J segment lost 3 bases and the V segment lost 0 bases, leaving 6 bases of the junction unmatched. The CDR3 is CASSIDSGTSGEETQYF. CDR3 in DNA: TGTGCCAGTAGTATAGATTCCGGGACTAGCGGTGAAGAGACCCAGTACTTC.

This clone was detected only a few times. V is TRBV7-9 and J is TRBJ2-7; 7 nucleotides match TRBD2. The CDR3 runs 15 residues. J was trimmed by 3 bases and V by 5 bases; bases with no gene match: 10. Germline CDR1 SEHNR, CDR2 FQNEAQ (reference sequence). DNA for the CDR3: TGTGCCAGCAGCCTCCAGGCGGCGGGGGACTACGAGCAGTACTTC. Its translation is CASSLQAAGDYEQYF.

This clone occurred a few times. The chain is built from TRBV30 and TRBJ2-3; TRBD2 is a possible D gene (6 bases). CDR3 length equals 10 residues. The V gene's germline CDR1 is GTSNPN and CDR2 SVGIG (reference sequence). Trimming pared 5 bases from V and 10 bases from J, leaving 10 bases between. In nucleotides, the CDR3 is TGTGCCTGGGGATGGGGGGCGCAGTATTTT. As protein: CAWGWGAQYF.

This clone occurred a few times. The J gene is TRBJ2-7, the V gene TRBV30; 10 bases are shared with TRBD1. The CDR3 length is 16 residues. CDR1 and CDR2 (germline): GTSNPN, SVGIG (reference sequence). The ends lost 2 bases at V and 7 bases at J; junction bases unmatched: 14. This chain's CDR3 is CAWSPRDRGPWGEQYF. The CDR3 coding sequence is TGTGCCTGGAGTCCCCGGGACAGGGGCCCTTGGGGTGAGCAGTACTTC.

CDR3 nucleotide sequence: TGCGCCAGCAGTGCTGACAGGGCGGGTACTGAAGCTTTCTTT. Translated, it gives CASSADRAGTEAFF. This chain connects TRBV10-2 to TRBJ1-1, with 7 bases lining up with TRBD1. This CDR3 contains 14 residues. Germline loops: CDR1 WSHSY, CDR2 SAAADI. With 4 bases clipped from V and 5 bases from J, the junction kept 7 bases outside the gene matches.

The V and J genes are TRBV9 and TRBJ1-1, with D possibly being TRBD1 (6 bases). The CDR3 totals 15 residues. V dropped 0 bases and J dropped 1 base, with 10 bases sitting between them. CDR1 is SGDLS and CDR2 is YYNGEE in the germline V gene. CDR3 loop: CASSVVRGTNTEAFF. CDR3 in DNA: TGTGCCAGCAGCGTAGTAAGGGGGACGAACACTGAAGCTTTCTTT.

The table lists this clone with a count of one. The chain has TRBV7-3 and TRBJ1-4, with D perhaps TRBD1 (6 bases). CDR1 SGHTA and CDR2 FQGTGA come from the germline V gene. The ends were cut back, 2 bases at V and 8 bases at J, with 9 bases in the middle. The CDR3 loop spans 13 amino acids. This chain's CDR3 is CASSLGQNEKLFF. The CDR3 DNA reads as TGTGCCAGCAGCTTAGGACAGAACGAAAAACTGTTTTTT.

The chain carries TRBV5-1 and TRBJ2-5, with 10 bases aligning to TRBD2. Germline-derived CDR1 and CDR2 are SGHRS and YFSETQ. V shed 0 bases, J shed 1 base, and the junction held 6 bases outside the gene matches. This CDR3 is 17 amino acids long. CDR3 protein: CASSLARIAGGQETQYF. The CDR3 DNA follows: TGCGCCAGCAGCTTGGCCCGGATAGCGGGGGGCCAAGAGACCCAGTACTTC.

This chain uses TRBV9 with TRBJ1-2; weak D call: TRBD1 (6 bases). Trimming pared 3 bases from V and 8 bases from J, leaving 20 bases between. This CDR3 is built from 15 residues. Germline V lookup: CDR1 SGDLS, CDR2 YYNGEE. The CDR3 sequence: CASSGTGSLGEGYTF. For the CDR3, the DNA is TGTGCCAGCAGCGGAACAGGGTCCCTGGGGGAAGGCTACACCTTC.

This chain connects TRBV5-6 to TRBJ1-2; TRBD1 is a possible D gene (5 bases). Trimming took off 6 bases at V and 5 bases at J, with 20 bases between the two ends. The CDR3 is 15 amino acids. From germline, CDR1 is SGHDT and CDR2 YYEEEE. CDR3 bases: TGTGCCAGCACCGGGACTAGCCTCCCATGGTATGGCTACACCTTC. It codes for CASTGTSLPWYGYTF.

This chain connects TRBV30 to TRBJ1-2, with D possibly matching TRBD1 (6 bases). This CDR3 spans 14 amino acids. V lost 0 bases and J 2 bases, leaving 10 bases between the germline ends. Per germline, CDR1 GTSNPN and CDR2 SVGIG (reference sequence). The CDR3 loop reads CAWSVLGANYGYTF. Here the CDR3 DNA reads TGTGCCTGGAGTGTACTGGGGGCGAACTATGGCTACACCTTC.

V and J are TRBV2 and TRBJ2-2, with 7 bases lining up with TRBD2. CDR1 and CDR2 from the germline V gene are SNHLY and FYNNEI. After removal of 7 bases from V and 1 base from J, the junction contained 9 bases not matched to a gene. This CDR3 has 16 residues. DNA for the CDR3: TGTGCCAGCACTCCCTTTTCGGGGGGGAACACCGGGGAGCTGTTTTTT. Translating gives CASTPFSGGNTGELFF.

The chain joins TRBV7-9 to TRBJ2-5; a weak D match, TRBD1 (6 bases). Judging by the DNA end, TRBJ2-7 fits better; the J call may be wrong. The CDR3 has 13 residues. The V gene's germline CDR1 is SEHNR and CDR2 FQNEAQ (reference sequence). The CDR3 region is CASSPQGPYEQYF. The CDR3 coding sequence is TGTGCCAGCAGCCCGCAGGGGCCCTACGAGCAGTACTTC.

The chain couples TRBV11-2 to TRBJ2-3, with TRBD1 matching over 9 bases. From germline, CDR1 is SGHAT and CDR2 FQNNGV. V dropped 5 bases and J dropped 3; count of bases not matched to a gene: 6. This CDR3 region has 15 residues. CDR3 coding DNA: TGTGCCAGCAGCATTCACAGGGGGCGGACAGATACGCAGTATTTT. Protein product: CASSIHRGRTDTQYF.

The CDR3 DNA follows: TGTGCCAGCAGCTCCTTATACACAGATACGCAGTATTTT. Amino acid sequence: CASSSLYTDTQYF. The chain joins TRBV7-9 to TRBJ2-3; D not certain. Trimming pared 4 bases from V and 2 bases from J, leaving 7 bases between. Germline values: CDR1 SEHNR, CDR2 FQNEAQ (reference sequence). The CDR3 has 13 residues.

The V and J genes are TRBV7-9 and TRBJ1-5; D might be TRBD1 (5 bases). This CDR3 spans 16 amino acids. Germline CDR1 and CDR2: SEHNR and FQNEAQ (reference sequence). V dropped 0 bases and J dropped 5 bases, with 14 bases sitting between them. CDR3 region: CASSLALGAGDQPQHF. CDR3 DNA: TGTGCCAGCAGCTTAGCTCTAGGGGCGGGGGATCAGCCCCAGCATTTT.